Listed below are T cell receptor beta chains from one sample, sequenced in a study of cytomegalovirus exposure and HLA in healthy donors. The data were produced by immunoSEQ multiplex PCR, yet TCRdb's version contains in-frame clones alone and is incomplete. The sample includes 100,000 to 120,000 clones, roughly 15% of them seen just once. The sample comprised PBMCs. These receptors all stem from a female donor in good health and CMV-seronegative. Each CDR3 is given without its conserved first and last residue. A D gene is named only where the DNA matches it firmly. A row's size may be missing; if present it is once, few, many or a size class.

CDR3 protein: ASSWDSELPLLD
clone size: few
D gene: TRBD1
V gene: TRBV2

CDR3 protein: ASSQDHGGAREAF
clone size: few
D gene: .
V gene: TRBV4-3

CDR3 protein: ATRDPGSTDTQY
clone size: few
D gene: .
V gene: TRBV15

CDR3 protein: SVFSGGAPYEQY
clone size: few
D gene: TRBD2
V gene: TRBV29-1

CDR3 protein: ASSHGTSGGSTDTQY
clone size: .
D gene: TRBD2
V gene: TRBV5-8

CDR3 protein: AFNRRQGTEAF
clone size: few
D gene: TRBD1
V gene: TRBV5-8

CDR3 protein: ASHRVGQPQH
clone size: .
D gene: .
V gene: TRBV6-1

CDR3 protein: ASSLRTGLTYNEQF
clone size: few
D gene: .
V gene: TRBV7-2

CDR3 protein: ASSLKGGEPQH
clone size: .
D gene: .
V gene: TRBV7-3

CDR3 protein: ASSTTGQPPYGYT
clone size: .
D gene: .
V gene: TRBV27

CDR3 protein: ASSYTGGSADTQY
clone size: few
D gene: TRBD1
V gene: TRBV6-5

CDR3 protein: ASSLKGGGVETQY
clone size: few
D gene: .
V gene: TRBV5-4

CDR3 protein: ASSIETRNTEAF
clone size: .
D gene: .
V gene: TRBV19

CDR3 protein: ASSSTANTEAF
clone size: .
D gene: .
V gene: TRBV5-1

CDR3 protein: ASSEGTSGGELF
clone size: .
D gene: TRBD2
V gene: TRBV6-1

CDR3 protein: ASSLVMTLNTEAF
clone size: few
D gene: .
V gene: TRBV7-2

CDR3 protein: AWRPGENYGYT
clone size: .
D gene: .
V gene: TRBV30

CDR3 protein: ASSTTGGDGETQY
clone size: .
D gene: TRBD2
V gene: TRBV28